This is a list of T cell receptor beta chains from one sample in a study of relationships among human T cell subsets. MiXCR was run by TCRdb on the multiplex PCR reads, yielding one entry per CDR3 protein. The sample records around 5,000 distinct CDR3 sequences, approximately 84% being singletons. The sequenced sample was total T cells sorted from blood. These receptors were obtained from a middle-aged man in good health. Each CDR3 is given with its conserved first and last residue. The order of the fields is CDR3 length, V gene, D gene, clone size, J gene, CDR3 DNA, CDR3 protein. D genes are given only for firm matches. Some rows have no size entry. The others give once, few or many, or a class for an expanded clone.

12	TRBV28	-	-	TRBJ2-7	TGTGCCAGCAGTTTTGAGAGATACGAGCAGTACTTC	CASSFERYEQYF
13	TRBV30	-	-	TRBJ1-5	TGTGCCTGGAGTGTAACGGAGGGGCAGCCCCAGCATTTT	CAWSVTEGQPQHF
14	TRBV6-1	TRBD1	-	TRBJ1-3	TGTGCCAGCAGAGACCGACAGGGAGACGGCACCATATATTTT	CASRDRQGDGTIYF
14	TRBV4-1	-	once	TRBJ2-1	TGCGCCAGCAGCCAAGGGGTGACAGGAGGTGAGCAGTTCTTC	CASSQGVTGGEQFF
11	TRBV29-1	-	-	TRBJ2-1	TGCAGCGCTCGCGTTAGGGGTGAGCAGTTCTTC	CSARVRGEQFF
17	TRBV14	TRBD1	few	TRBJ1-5	TGTGCCAGCAGCCAAAACAGGGGAGGGGTGAGGAATCAGCCCCAGCATTTT	CASSQNRGGVRNQPQHF
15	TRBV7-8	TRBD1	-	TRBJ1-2	TGTGCCAGCAGCCACGACAGGGGCCGGGACTATGGCTACACCTTC	CASSHDRGRDYGYTF
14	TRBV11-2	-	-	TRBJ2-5	TGTGCCAGCAGCTTAGACAGGAACCAAGAGACCCAGTACTTC	CASSLDRNQETQYF
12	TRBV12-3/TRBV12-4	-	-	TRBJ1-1	TGTGCCAGCAGTTTTGATAACACTGAAGCTTTCTTT	CASSFDNTEAFF
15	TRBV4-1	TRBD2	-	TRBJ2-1	TGTGCCAGCAGCCAAGTGGCTAGCGGGAGTGATGAGCAGTTCTTC	CASSQVASGSDEQFF
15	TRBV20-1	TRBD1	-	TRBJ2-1	TGCAGTGCTACTCTGACAGGGGCGAAATACAATGAGCAGTTCTTC	CSATLTGAKYNEQFF
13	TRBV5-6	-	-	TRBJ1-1	TGTGCCAGCAGCTTTGACCAGAACACTGAAGCTTTCTTT	CASSFDQNTEAFF
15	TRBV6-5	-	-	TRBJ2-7	TGTGCCAGCAGTTACCTCGGGGCCCGGGCCTACGAGCAGTACTTC	CASSYLGARAYEQYF
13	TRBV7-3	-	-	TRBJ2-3	TGTGCCAGCAGCTTAAAGGTGGGAGATACGCAGTATTTT	CASSLKVGDTQYF
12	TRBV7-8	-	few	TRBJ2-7	TGTGCCAGCAGCTTAGATACCCAAAGGCAGTACTTC	CASSLDTQRQYF
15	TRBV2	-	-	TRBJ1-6	TGTGCCAGCAGTGAAGTTCGGCTGCATAATTCACCCCTCCACTTT	CASSEVRLHNSPLHF
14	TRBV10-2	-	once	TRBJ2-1	TGCGCCAGCAGTGAGTCTGCGGTAGGGGATGAGCAGTTCTTC	CASSESAVGDEQFF
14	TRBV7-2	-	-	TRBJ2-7	TGTGCCAGCAGCTTGGGAGGATTACTCTACGAGCAGTACTTC	CASSLGGLLYEQYF
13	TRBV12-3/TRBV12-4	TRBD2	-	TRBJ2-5	TGTGCCAGCAGTCCTCCGGGAGGAGAGACCCAGTACTTC	CASSPPGGETQYF
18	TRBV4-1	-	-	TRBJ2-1	TGCGCCAGCAGCCAAGAATTCGGGACACCATCCGACTACAATGAGCAGTTCTTC	CASSQEFGTPSDYNEQFF
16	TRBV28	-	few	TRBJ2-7	TGTGCCAGCAGTTCCCTGGGACAACCACCCTCCTACGAGCAGTACTTC	CASSSLGQPPSYEQYF
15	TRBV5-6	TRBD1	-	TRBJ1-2	TGTGCCAGCAGCTCGATATCCGGGACAGGATATGGCTACACCTTC	CASSSISGTGYGYTF
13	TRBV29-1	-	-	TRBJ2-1	TGCAGCGTCTCCCAGGCCGCAAAATATGAGCAGTTCTTC	CSVSQAAKYEQFF
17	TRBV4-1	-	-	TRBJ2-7	TGCGCCAGCAGCCAAGATCCTCCCACTAGCCGCCCCTACGAGCAGTACTTC	CASSQDPPTSRPYEQYF
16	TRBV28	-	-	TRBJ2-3	TGTGCCAGCAGTGTTAGTAATGGGGGACGTCCAGATACGCAGTATTTT	CASSVSNGGRPDTQYF
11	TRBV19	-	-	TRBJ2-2	TGTGCCAGTTGGAACACCGGGGAGCTGTTTTTT	CASWNTGELFF